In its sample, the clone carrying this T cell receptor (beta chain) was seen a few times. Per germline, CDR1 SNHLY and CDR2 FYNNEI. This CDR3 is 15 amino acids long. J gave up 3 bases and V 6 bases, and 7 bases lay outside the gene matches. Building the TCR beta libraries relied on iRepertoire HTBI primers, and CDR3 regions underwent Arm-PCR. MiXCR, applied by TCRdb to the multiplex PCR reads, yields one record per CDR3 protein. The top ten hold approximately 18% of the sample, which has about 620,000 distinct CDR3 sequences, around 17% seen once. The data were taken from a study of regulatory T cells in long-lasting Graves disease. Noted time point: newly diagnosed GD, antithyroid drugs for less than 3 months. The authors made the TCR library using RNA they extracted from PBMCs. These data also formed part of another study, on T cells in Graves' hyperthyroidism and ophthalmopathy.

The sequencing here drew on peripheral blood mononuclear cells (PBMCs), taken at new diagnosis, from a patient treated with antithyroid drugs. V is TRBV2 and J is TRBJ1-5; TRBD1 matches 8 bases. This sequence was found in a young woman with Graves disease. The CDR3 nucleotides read TGTGCCAGCAGCACAGGACAGGGAGACAATCAGCCCCAGCATTTT. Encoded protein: CASSTGQGDNQPQHF.